A single sample is the source of the 9 T cell receptor beta chains below, sequenced in a study of T-cell memory formation after mild COVID-19. TCRdb fed the 5' RACE reads into MiXCR, producing one record per CDR3 protein. The sample lists roughly 240,000 distinct CDR3 sequences, 15% occurring once. Sequenced: PBMCs or a T cell subset sorted from them (not recorded which). These receptors originate from an adult woman who had mild COVID-19 (a few samples of this study predate the infection). Cell type and time point are not known.

J is TRBJ1-4 and V is TRBV29-1, with 7 bases fitting TRBD1. Germline CDR1 SQVTM, CDR2 ANQGSEA. The CDR3 extends over 14 amino acids. The junction had 9 bases not matched to a gene; V was cut back by 4 bases and J by 7 bases. CDR3 protein: CSVGIAGGSEKLFF. The CDR3 DNA is TGCAGCGTTGGTATAGCAGGGGGTTCTGAAAAACTGTTTTTT.

This clonotype has ten or more counts. CDR3 in amino acids: CASRGQRGNSPLHF. In DNA form, the CDR3 reads TGTGCCAGCAGGGGTCAGCGGGGTAATTCACCCCTCCACTTT. The rearrangement joins TRBV7-2 to TRBJ1-6; no clear D gene. The CDR3 extends over 14 amino acids. The V gene's germline CDR1 is SGHTA and CDR2 FQGNSA. Between the trimmed V and J ends, which lost 6 bases and 6 bases, there was a span of 12 bases.

This chain uses TRBV4-1 with TRBJ1-1; D is unresolved. The germline V and J ends were trimmed by 2 bases and 5 bases, with 9 bases remaining between them. The germline gives CDR1 MGHRA, CDR2 YSYEKL. The CDR3 runs to 13 residues. In DNA, the CDR3 is TGCGCCAGCAGCCAACAGGCACCAACTGAAGCTTTCTTT. It translates to CASSQQAPTEAFF.

The chain recombines TRBV20-1 with TRBJ1-3; unclear D gene. There are 15 residues in the CDR3. V lost 1 base, J lost 4 bases, and 14 bases lay in between. Germline assignment: CDR1 DFQATT and CDR2 SNEGSKA (reference sequence). This CDR3 is CSARAQPTLGNTIYF. Written as DNA, the CDR3 is TGCAGTGCTAGAGCCCAGCCTACCCTGGGAAACACCATATATTTT.

This CDR3 is CAISAGSNTEAFF. The CDR3 DNA reads as TGTGCCATCAGTGCGGGCAGCAACACTGAAGCTTTCTTT. The rearrangement uses TRBV10-3 and TRBJ1-1; no reliable D call. This CDR3 contains 13 residues. CDR1 is ENHRY, CDR2 SYGVKD, per germline. The V gene lost 4 bases and the J gene lost 2 bases, with 8 bases spanning the gap.

This clonotype has a single count. The chain combines TRBV5-1 with TRBJ2-5, with D perhaps matching TRBD1 (6 bases). The CDR3 is made up of 13 amino acids. CDR1 SGHRS and CDR2 YFSETQ come from the germline V gene. With 5 bases removed from V and 1 base from J, the gap between germline ends came to 9 bases. This CDR3 is CASRGASQETQYF. CDR3 sequence (DNA): TGCGCCAGCAGGGGGGCCTCCCAAGAGACCCAGTACTTC.

The chain links TRBV7-2 to TRBJ2-5; D gene ambiguous. Trimming pared 3 bases from V and 0 bases from J, leaving 14 bases between. The CDR3 contains 16 residues. Germline loops: CDR1 SGHTA, CDR2 FQGNSA. CDR3 DNA: TGTGCCAGCAGCTTCAGAAGGCCCCGAGACCAAGAGACCCAGTACTTC. It specifies CASSFRRPRDQETQYF.

The rearrangement joins TRBV24-1 to TRBJ1-2; the match to TRBD1 covers 8 bases. V lost 3 bases to trimming and J lost 6 bases; unmatched junction nucleotides: 11. The germline CDR1 and CDR2 sequences are KGHDR and SFDVKD. The CDR3 totals 16 residues. The CDR3 nucleotides are TGTGCCACCAGTGATACAGGACAGGGTCGAGTAGATGGCTACACCTTC. Its translation: CATSDTGQGRVDGYTF.

This chain uses TRBV19 with TRBJ2-2, with D hard to call. Trimming took 3 bases from V and 6 from J, leaving 11 bases between them. The CDR3 totals 14 residues. The V gene's germline CDR1 is LNHDA and CDR2 SQIVND (reference sequence). The CDR3 coding sequence is TGTGCCAGTAGTATCGTCGAATCCCCCGGGGAGCTGTTTTTT. This encodes CASSIVESPGELFF.